This T cell receptor (beta chain) stems from a study of human T cells and chemical hapten exposure. Study details: Variability of per-sample TCR yields stemmed mainly from small differences in pooled library volume.

TCRdb re-called the RACE reads through MiXCR, storing one row per CDR3 protein. Found here are 150,000 or so distinct CDR3 sequences, roughly 15% of them singletons; the top ten hold 1.5% to 2%. Time point denoted: patch test 1, 2 weeks after DPC sensitization. Regarding treatment: therapeutic diphenylcyclopropenone sensitization with weekly scalp DPC. Whole blood that had not been fractionated was the source of extracted total RNA. CDR1 MNHGY and CDR2 SVAAGI come from the germline V gene. Trimming took off 9 bases at V and 6 bases at J, with 3 bases between the two ends. The CDR3 is made up of 10 amino acids.

The sequencing here drew on whole blood, taken in connection with sensitization to the hapten diphenylcyclopropenone (DPC). This rearrangement joins TRBV6-9 to TRBJ1-6; D remains ambiguous. This sequence originates from a woman in her twenties or thirties with alopecia areata. Some clones in this sample may be carry-over from other donors' samples. The CDR3 DNA is TGTGCCAGGGTTAATTCACCCCTCCACTTT. It translates to CARVNSPLHF.